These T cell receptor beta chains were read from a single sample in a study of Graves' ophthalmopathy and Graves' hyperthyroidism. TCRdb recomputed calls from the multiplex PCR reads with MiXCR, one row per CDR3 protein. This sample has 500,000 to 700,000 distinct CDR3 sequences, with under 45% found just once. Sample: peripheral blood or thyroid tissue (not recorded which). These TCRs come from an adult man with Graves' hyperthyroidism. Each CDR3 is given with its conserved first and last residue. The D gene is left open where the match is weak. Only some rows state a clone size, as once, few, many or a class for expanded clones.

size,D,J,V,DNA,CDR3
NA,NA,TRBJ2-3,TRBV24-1,TGTGCCACCAGTGAGACCCTGGGTGGAGGGGATGGCGGAGCTAGCACAGATACGCAGTATTTT,CATSETLGGGDGGASTDTQYF
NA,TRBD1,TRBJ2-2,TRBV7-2,TGTGCCAGCAGCTTAGGGGACAGTTTCGGCGGCACCGGGGAGCTGTTTTTT,CASSLGDSFGGTGELFF
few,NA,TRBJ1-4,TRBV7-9,TGTGCCAGCAGCCCCGTCGGGGGGTGGGGATTCACTAATGAAAAACTGTTTTTT,CASSPVGGWGFTNEKLFF
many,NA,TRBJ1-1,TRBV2,TGTGCCAGCAGGAGGGGGATGAACACTGAAGCTTTCTTT,CASRRGMNTEAFF
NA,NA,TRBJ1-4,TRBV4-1,TGCGCCAGCAGCCAAGGGACAGCACATTCCGAAAAACTGTTTTTT,CASSQGTAHSEKLFF
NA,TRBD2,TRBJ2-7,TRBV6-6,TGTGCCAGCAGTGAATTTGTAGCGGGAGCCTACGAGCAGTACTTC,CASSEFVAGAYEQYF
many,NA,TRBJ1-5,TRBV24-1,TGTGCCACCAGTCAGCCAGGTTCAAGCCAGCCCCAGCATTTT,CATSQPGSSQPQHF
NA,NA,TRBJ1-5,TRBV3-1,TGTGCCAGCAGCCAAGGAGGCAGGGGATATCATCAGCCCCAGCATTTT,CASSQGGRGYHQPQHF
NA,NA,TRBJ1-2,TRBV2,TGTGCCAGCATCATCCGGGGAGGAAGTGACTATGGCTACACCTTC,CASIIRGGSDYGYTF
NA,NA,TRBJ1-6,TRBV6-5,TGTGCCGGGGGAAAGGACAGATTTTATAATTCACCCCTCCACTTT,CAGGKDRFYNSPLHF
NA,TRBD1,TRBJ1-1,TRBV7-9,TGCGCCAGCAGCCAGGGGGGGGCTAACACTGAAGCTTTCTTT,CASSQGGANTEAFF
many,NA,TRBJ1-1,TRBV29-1,TGCAGCGTTGAAGATGTCGCTAACACTGAAGCTTTCTTT,CSVEDVANTEAFF
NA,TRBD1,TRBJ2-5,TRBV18,TGTGCCAGCTCACCGCCGGGACAGAGAAAGACCCAGTACTTC,CASSPPGQRKTQYF
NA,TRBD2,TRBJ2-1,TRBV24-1,TGTGCCACCAGTGTGCAGCCGGGGGGGTCAGGCAATGAGCAGTTCTTC,CATSVQPGGSGNEQFF
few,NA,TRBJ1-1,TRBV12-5,TGTGCTAGTGGTTTCGGGGGTGGGGTGAACACTGAAGCTTTCTTT,CASGFGGGVNTEAFF
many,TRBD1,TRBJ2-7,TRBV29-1,TGCAGCGTTGAAGATACGAACAGGGGCCACAATTACGAGCAGTACTTC,CSVEDTNRGHNYEQYF
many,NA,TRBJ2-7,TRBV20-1,TGCAGTGCTAGAGATTCGGTTCGCTTAAGCTCCTACGAGCAGTACTTC,CSARDSVRLSSYEQYF
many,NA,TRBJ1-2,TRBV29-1,TGCAGCGTTGTTACCGTAAGCAGATATGGCTACACCTTC,CSVVTVSRYGYTF
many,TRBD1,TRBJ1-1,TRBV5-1,TGCGCCAGCAGCCGAAGACAGGGCCCTGAAGCTTTCTTT,CASSRRQGPEAFF
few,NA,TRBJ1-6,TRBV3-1,TGTGCCAGCAGCCAAGGTAGTACCCATTCACCCCTCCACTTT,CASSQGSTHSPLHF
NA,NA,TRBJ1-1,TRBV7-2,TGTGCCAGCGGCATCGGGGGGCCGAGTGAAGCTTTCTTT,CASGIGGPSEAFF
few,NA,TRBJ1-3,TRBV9,TGTGCCAGCAGCGTGGGGGGAGGAAACACCATATATTTT,CASSVGGGNTIYF
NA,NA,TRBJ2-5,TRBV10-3,TGTGCCAGCAGTTACACCTCCGGGACGGATCAGCCCCAGTACTTC,CASSYTSGTDQPQYF
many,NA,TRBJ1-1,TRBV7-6,TGTGCCAGCAGCTCTTTGTCAGGGAATGGGAACACTGAAGCTTTCTTT,CASSSLSGNGNTEAFF
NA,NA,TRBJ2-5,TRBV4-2,TGTGCCAGCAGCCAAGCCTTTAGCGGAGCCCAAGAGACCCAGTACTTC,CASSQAFSGAQETQYF
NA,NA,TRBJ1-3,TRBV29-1,TGCAGCGTTGCCGGCTCTGGAAACACCATATATTTT,CSVAGSGNTIYF
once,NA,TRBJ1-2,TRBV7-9,TGTGCCAGCAGCTTAAAAGGCAACACCTTC,CASSLKGNTF
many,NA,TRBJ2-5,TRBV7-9,TGTGCCAGCAGCCCAGGGGCCAACTCGGGGGAGACCCAGTACTTC,CASSPGANSGETQYF
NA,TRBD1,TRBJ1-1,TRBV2,TGTGCCAGCAGCGGGACAGGGGAAGGGGCTGAAGCTTTCTTT,CASSGTGEGAEAFF
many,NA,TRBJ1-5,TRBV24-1,TGTGCCACCAGTGATTTGACAGACAATCAGCCCCAGCATTTT,CATSDLTDNQPQHF
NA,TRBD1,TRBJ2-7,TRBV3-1,TGTGCCAGCAGCCACTACGGGACAGCTGAATCCTACGAGCAGTACTTC,CASSHYGTAESYEQYF
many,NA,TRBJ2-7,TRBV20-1,TGCAGTGCTAGAGTATCGAGACTCGCCTACGAGCAGTACTTC,CSARVSRLAYEQYF
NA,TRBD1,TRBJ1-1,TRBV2,TGTGCCAGCAGGGGCAGGGGGACGAACACTGAAGCTTTCTTT,CASRGRGTNTEAFF
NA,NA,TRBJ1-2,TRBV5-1,TGCGCCAGCAGCCCACGGGGACAATATAACTATGGCTACACCTTC,CASSPRGQYNYGYTF
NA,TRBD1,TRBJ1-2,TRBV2,TGTGCCAGCAGAAGACCGGGACAGTCCTATGGCTACACCTTC,CASRRPGQSYGYTF
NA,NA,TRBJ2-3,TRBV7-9,TGTGCCAGCAGTATGGGCTCTGGGGCAGATACGCAGTATTTT,CASSMGSGADTQYF
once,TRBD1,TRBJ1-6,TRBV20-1,TGCAGTGCTAGGACAGGGGGAGGTGATTCACCCCTCCACTTT,CSARTGGGDSPLHF
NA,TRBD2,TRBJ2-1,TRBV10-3,TGTGCCGCCGGGACTAGCGGAAATTACTCCTACAATGAGCAGTTCTTC,CAAGTSGNYSYNEQFF
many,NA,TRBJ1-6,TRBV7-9,TGTGCCAGCAGCTTAGTGGATCGTAATTCACCCCTCCACTTT,CASSLVDRNSPLHF
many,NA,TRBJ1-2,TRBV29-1,TGCAGCGTGGGGGCGGGATCCTATGGCTACACCTTC,CSVGAGSYGYTF
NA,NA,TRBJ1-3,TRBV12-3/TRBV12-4,TGTGCCAGCGGTACGGGAAGCACCATATATTTT,CASGTGSTIYF
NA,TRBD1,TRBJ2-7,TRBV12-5,TGTGCTAGTGGTCTCCACGTCGGGACAGTTTACGAGCAGTACTTC,CASGLHVGTVYEQYF
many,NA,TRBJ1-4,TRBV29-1,TGCAGCGTTGCTCCCCAGGGTCAGGAAAAACTGTTTTTT,CSVAPQGQEKLFF
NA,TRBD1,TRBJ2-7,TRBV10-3,TGTGCCAGCAGACCCAGACAGGGATCCCCTTTACTCTACGAGCAGTACTTC,CASRPRQGSPLLYEQYF
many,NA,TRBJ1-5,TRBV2,TGTGCCAGCAGTGAGGACCGGGTATCCCAGCCCCAGCATTTT,CASSEDRVSQPQHF
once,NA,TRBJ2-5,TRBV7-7,TGTGCTAGCAGCTTAGGTGGAGGTGACCAAGAGACCCAGTACTTC,CASSLGGGDQETQYF
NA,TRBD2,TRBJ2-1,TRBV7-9,TGTGCCAGCAGCTTAGGGGCTAGCGGGAGAAATGAGCAGTTCTTC,CASSLGASGRNEQFF
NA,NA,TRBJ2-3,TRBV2,TGTGCCAGCAGTGAAGGAAGAACAGATACGCAGTATTTT,CASSEGRTDTQYF
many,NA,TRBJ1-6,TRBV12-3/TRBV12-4,TGTGCCAGCAGGGACAGACTCTATAATTCACCCCTCCACTTT,CASRDRLYNSPLHF
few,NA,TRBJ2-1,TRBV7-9,TGTGCCAGCAGCTTAAGCACAAACAATGAGCAGTTCTTC,CASSLSTNNEQFF
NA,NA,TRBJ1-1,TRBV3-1,TGTGCCAGCAGCCAAGTGCCGGGTCAGGGCACTGAAGCTTTCTTT,CASSQVPGQGTEAFF
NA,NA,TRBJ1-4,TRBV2,TGTGCCAGCAGCGATACTAGAACAGGGATAAATGAAAAACTGTTTTTT,CASSDTRTGINEKLFF
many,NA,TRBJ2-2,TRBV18,TGTGCCAGCAGCCCCCCCACCGGGGAGCTGTTTTTT,CASSPPTGELFF
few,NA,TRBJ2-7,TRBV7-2,TGTGCCAGCACCGATGCCTACGAGCAGTACTTC,CASTDAYEQYF
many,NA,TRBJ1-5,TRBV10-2,TGCGCCAGCAGTGAGGGAACCCGAAATCAGCCCCAGCATTTT,CASSEGTRNQPQHF
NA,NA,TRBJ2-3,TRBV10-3,TGTGCCATCAGTGAGTCGCCCTCCGATAATACGCAGTATTTT,CAISESPSDNTQYF
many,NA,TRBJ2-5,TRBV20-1,TGCAGTGCTAGAAGAGGAGGGTGGGAGGAGACCCAGTACTTC,CSARRGGWEETQYF
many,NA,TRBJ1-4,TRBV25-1,TGTGCCAGCAGTGAATCCAGGGTTGGTAATGAAAAACTGTTTTTT,CASSESRVGNEKLFF
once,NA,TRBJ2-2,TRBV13,TGTGCCAGCAGCTTAGCGGGAGATCAATCCGGGGAGCTGTTTTTT,CASSLAGDQSGELFF
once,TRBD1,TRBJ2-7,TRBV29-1,TGCAGCAGTCGATGGACAGGGATAGGATACGAGCAGTACTTC,CSSRWTGIGYEQYF